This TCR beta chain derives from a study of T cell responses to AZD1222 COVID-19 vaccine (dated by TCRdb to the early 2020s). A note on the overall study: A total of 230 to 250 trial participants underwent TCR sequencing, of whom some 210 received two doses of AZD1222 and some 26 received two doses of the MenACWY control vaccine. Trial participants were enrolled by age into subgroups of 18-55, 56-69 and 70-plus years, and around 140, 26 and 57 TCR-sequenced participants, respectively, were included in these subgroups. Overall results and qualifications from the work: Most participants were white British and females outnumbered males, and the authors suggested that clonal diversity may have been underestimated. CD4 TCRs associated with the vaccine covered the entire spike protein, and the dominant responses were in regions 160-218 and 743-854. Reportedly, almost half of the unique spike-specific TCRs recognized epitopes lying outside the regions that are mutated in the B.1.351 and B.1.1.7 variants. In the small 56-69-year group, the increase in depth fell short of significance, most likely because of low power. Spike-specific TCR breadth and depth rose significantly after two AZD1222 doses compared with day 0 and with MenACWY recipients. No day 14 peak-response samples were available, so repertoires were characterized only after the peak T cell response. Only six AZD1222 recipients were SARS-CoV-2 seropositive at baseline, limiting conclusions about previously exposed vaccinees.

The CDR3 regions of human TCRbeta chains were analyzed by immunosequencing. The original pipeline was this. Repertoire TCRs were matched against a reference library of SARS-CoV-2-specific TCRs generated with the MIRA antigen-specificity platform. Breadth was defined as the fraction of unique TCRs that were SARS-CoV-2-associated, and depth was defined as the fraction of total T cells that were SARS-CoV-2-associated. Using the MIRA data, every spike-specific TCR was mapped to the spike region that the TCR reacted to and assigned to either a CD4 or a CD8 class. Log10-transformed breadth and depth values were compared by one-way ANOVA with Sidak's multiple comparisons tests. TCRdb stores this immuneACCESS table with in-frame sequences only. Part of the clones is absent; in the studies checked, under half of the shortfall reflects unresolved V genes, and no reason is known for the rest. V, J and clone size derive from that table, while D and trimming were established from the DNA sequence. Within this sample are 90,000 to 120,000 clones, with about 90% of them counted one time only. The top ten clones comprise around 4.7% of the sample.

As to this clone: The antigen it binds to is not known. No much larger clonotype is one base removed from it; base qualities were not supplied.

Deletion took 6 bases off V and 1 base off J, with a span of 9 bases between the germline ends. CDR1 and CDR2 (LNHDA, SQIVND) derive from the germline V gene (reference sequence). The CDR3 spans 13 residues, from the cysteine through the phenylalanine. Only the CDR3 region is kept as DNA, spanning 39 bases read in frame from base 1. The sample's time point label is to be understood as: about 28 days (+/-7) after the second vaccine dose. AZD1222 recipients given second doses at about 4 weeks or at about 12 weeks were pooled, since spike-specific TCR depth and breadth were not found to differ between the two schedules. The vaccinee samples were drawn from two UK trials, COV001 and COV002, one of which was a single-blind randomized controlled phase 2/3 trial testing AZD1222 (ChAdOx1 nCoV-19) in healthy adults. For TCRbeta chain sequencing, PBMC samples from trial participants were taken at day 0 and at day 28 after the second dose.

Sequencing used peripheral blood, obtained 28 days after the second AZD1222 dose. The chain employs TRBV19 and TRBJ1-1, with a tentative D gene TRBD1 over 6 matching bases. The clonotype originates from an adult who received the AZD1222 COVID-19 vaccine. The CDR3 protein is CASRTGPNTEAFF. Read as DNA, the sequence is TGTGCCAGTAGAACAGGGCCGAACACTGAAGCTTTCTTT.